This entry features one T cell receptor (beta chain) sequence. What it binds is not known. The V gene's germline CDR1 is KGHDR and CDR2 SFDVKD. V trimming: 3 bases; J trimming: 4 bases; junction bases outside the gene matches: 4. The CDR3 loop spans 17 amino acids. The sample is drawn from a study of T cell responses to AZD1222 COVID-19 vaccine. For the study at large: Second doses that came at about 4 or about 12 weeks were put together.

Study conclusions and caveats: The sample set comprised mostly white British donors with more females, and clonal diversity was possibly underestimated. As reported, nearly half of all spike-specific TCRs target variant regions that are unmutated. With two AZD1222 doses given, Spike-specific TCR breadth and depth both rose.

Repertoires were generated with immunoSEQ multiplex PCR, while TCRdb's copy carries only in-frame clones and drops some. The sample has 120,000 or so clones, 90% seen once. This sequence joins TRBV24-1 and TRBJ2-2, with TRBD2 matching 13 bases. This TCR came from an adult in good health. Sequencing used peripheral blood, obtained on day 0 of AZD1222 vaccination. The DNA for the CDR3 is TGTGCCACCAGTGATCAGACTAGCGGGGGGATCACCGGGGAGCTGTTTTTT. Amino acid sequence: CATSDQTSGGITGELFF.